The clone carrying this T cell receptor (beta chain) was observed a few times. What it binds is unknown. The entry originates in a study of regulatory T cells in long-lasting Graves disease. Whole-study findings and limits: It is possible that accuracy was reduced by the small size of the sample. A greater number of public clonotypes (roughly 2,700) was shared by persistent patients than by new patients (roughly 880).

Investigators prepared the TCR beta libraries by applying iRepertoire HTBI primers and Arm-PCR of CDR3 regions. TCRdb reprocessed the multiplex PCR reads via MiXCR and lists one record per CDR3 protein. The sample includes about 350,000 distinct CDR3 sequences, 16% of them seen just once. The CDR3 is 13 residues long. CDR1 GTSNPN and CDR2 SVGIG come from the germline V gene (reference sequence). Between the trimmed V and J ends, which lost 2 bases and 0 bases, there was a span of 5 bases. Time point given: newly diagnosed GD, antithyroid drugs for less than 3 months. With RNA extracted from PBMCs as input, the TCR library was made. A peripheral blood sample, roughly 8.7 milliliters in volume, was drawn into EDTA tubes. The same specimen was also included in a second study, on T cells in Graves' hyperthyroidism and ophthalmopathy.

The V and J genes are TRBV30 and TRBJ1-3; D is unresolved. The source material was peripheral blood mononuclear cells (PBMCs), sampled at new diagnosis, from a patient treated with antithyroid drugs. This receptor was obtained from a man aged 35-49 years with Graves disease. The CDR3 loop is CAWSSTSGNTIYF. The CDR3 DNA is TGTGCCTGGAGTTCGACCTCTGGAAACACCATATATTTT.